The 13 T cell receptor beta chains given below trace back to one sample, sequenced in a study of lymphopenia after photon versus proton radiotherapy. The repertoire was sequenced with immunoSEQ multiplex PCR; TCRdb's copy has only in-frame clones and lacks some. The data hold 83,000 or so clones, with 80% to 90% observed a single time. The source material was peripheral blood, sampled from a patient treated with proton-based radiotherapy. Source of these receptors: a man between 60 and 70 years old with pancreatic cancer.

This chain uses TRBV29-1 with TRBJ2-1, with 8 bases fitting TRBD2. J gave up 9 bases and V 5 bases, and 9 bases lay outside the gene matches. CDR3 size: 13 residues. Germline CDR1 reads SQVTM; CDR2 reads ANQGSEA. Here the CDR3 reads CSVSSGSNSEQFF. DNA for the CDR3: TGCAGCGTTTCAAGCGGGAGTAATAGTGAGCAGTTCTTC.

The chain uses TRBV7-8 and TRBJ2-7, with 7 bases identical to TRBD2. V lost 2 bases to trimming and J lost 1 base; unmatched junction nucleotides: 11. This CDR3 contains 17 residues. Per germline, CDR1 SGHVS and CDR2 FQNEAQ. CDR3 coding DNA: TGTGCCAGCAGCTTATCTCAGTCTAGCGGCCTGTCCTACGAGCAGTACTTC. Translating gives CASSLSQSSGLSYEQYF.

The V and J genes are TRBV19 and TRBJ2-1; 9 bases agree with TRBD1. This CDR3 has 16 residues. Per the germline V gene, CDR1 is LNHDA and CDR2 is SQIVND (reference sequence). V shed 3 bases and J 7 bases; nucleotides not matched to a gene: 10. The CDR3 DNA is TGTGCCAGTAGTATCGCAGGACAGGGGTTACTTAATGAGCAGTTCTTC. It encodes CASSIAGQGLLNEQFF.

The CDR3 nucleotides are TGTGCCAGTAGTCCTCGGACAGGGGGCTCGGAGACCCAGTACTTC. Protein sequence: CASSPRTGGSETQYF. This chain links TRBV19 with TRBJ2-5, with 11 nucleotides matching TRBD1. The CDR3 consists of 15 residues. Trimming took 5 bases from V and 5 from J; bases not matched to a gene: 7. Looked up from germline, CDR1 is LNHDA and CDR2 is SQIVND (reference sequence).

The chain has TRBV15 and TRBJ1-1, with a possible D match to TRBD1 (6 bases). The CDR3 runs to 16 residues. The germline gives CDR1 LNHNV, CDR2 YYDKDF (reference sequence). The ends were cut back, 1 base at V and 0 bases at J, with 12 bases in the middle. CDR3 residues: CATSRARQDMNTEAFF. CDR3 nucleotides: TGTGCCACCAGCAGAGCTCGACAGGACATGAACACTGAAGCTTTCTTT.

The genes are TRBV18 and TRBJ1-1, with 9 bases fitting TRBD1. In germline, CDR1 is KGHSH, CDR2 LQKENI. The CDR3 consists of 15 residues. Germline trimming cut 3 bases from V and 3 bases from J; bases unmatched to any gene: 5. Here the CDR3 reads CASSPGTGLDTEAFF. The CDR3 DNA reads TGTGCCAGCTCACCTGGGACAGGGCTTGACACTGAAGCTTTCTTT. Using reference TRBV18 and TRBJ1-1 for the parts outside the CDR3, the full variable domain is NAGVMQNPRHLVRRRGQEARLRCSPMKGHSHVYWYRQLPEEGLKFMVYLQKENIIDESGMPKERFSAEFPKEGPSILRIQQVVRGDSAAYFCASSPGTGLDTEAFFGQGTRLTVV.

The CDR3 reads CASSRRTGNYNEQFF. The CDR3 coding sequence is TGTGCCAGCAGCCGAAGGACAGGGAACTACAATGAGCAGTTCTTC. This sequence joins TRBV5-6 and TRBJ2-1, with 8 bases identical to TRBD1. Germline CDR1 SGHDT, CDR2 YYEEEE. There are 15 residues in the CDR3. Trimming took 4 bases from V and 3 from J; bases not matched to a gene: 6.

This chain joins TRBV9 and TRBJ2-1, with 7 bases identical to TRBD2. Germline V gene data show CDR1 as SGDLS and CDR2 as YYNGEE. The junction had 6 bases not matched to a gene; V was cut back by 4 bases and J by 2 bases. CDR3 length equals 15 residues. CDR3 in DNA: TGTGCCAGCAGCATACGCGGGAGCCCCTACAATGAGCAGTTCTTC. Its translation: CASSIRGSPYNEQFF.

This rearrangement joins TRBV2 to TRBJ2-1, with a tentative D call TRBD1 (6 bases). The CDR3 contains 13 residues. CDR1 is SNHLY, CDR2 FYNNEI, per germline. V was trimmed by 0 bases and J by 9 bases, leaving 9 bases between them. The CDR3 sequence: CASSEARGGEQFF. In DNA, the CDR3 is TGTGCCAGCAGTGAAGCGCGAGGGGGTGAGCAGTTCTTC.

The genes are TRBV23-1 and TRBJ2-7; 10 bases are a match to TRBD2. TRBV23-1 is marked as an open reading frame, function uncertain. The V gene end was trimmed by 2 bases and the J gene end by 3 bases; junction bases not matched to a gene: 16. CDR3 length equals 19 residues. The CDR3 DNA reads as TGCGCCAGCAGTCAAACCAAAGCGGGAGGGCCGGGGGGATTCTACGAGCAGTACTTC. It translates to CASSQTKAGGPGGFYEQYF.

The chain has TRBV14 and TRBJ2-1; D is uncertain. The CDR3 has 13 residues. CDR1 SGHDN and CDR2 FVKESK come from the germline V gene. Trimming took off 4 bases at V and 9 bases at J, with 13 bases between the two ends. For the CDR3, the DNA is TGTGCCAGCAGCCTCCAAGGGTACGCTGAGCAGTTCTTC. This translates into CASSLQGYAEQFF.

The chain couples TRBV6-5 to TRBJ1-2; weak D call: TRBD1 (5 bases). The CDR3 extends over 13 amino acids. V was clipped by 4 bases and J by 4 bases, with 10 bases between them. Germline assignment: CDR1 MNHEY and CDR2 SVGAGI. CDR3 in DNA: TGTGCCAGCAGTTCTCAGGGTAGCTATGGCTACACCTTC. This translates into CASSSQGSYGYTF.

The chain couples TRBV2 to TRBJ2-1, with TRBD2 matching 10 bases. CDR1 is SNHLY and CDR2 is FYNNEI in the germline V gene. The CDR3 is made up of 13 amino acids. Germline trimming cut 6 bases from V and 16 bases from J; bases unmatched to any gene: 12. CDR3 DNA: TGTGCCAGCAGGCCTAGCGGGGGTCTACGGGGATTCTTC. This translates into CASRPSGGLRGFF.